This passage covers 11 T cell receptor beta chains from one sample sequenced in a study of T cells after yellow fever vaccination. MiXCR was run by TCRdb on the 5' RACE reads, yielding one entry per CDR3 protein. The top ten hold 20% to 25% of the sample, which has some 350,000 distinct CDR3 sequences, roughly 3.9% seen once. The material sequenced was PBMCs, taken 5 days after the yellow fever booster vaccination. Source of these receptors: a man between 18 and 35 years old who received the YFV17D yellow fever vaccine.

This clonotype was found many times. One junction end does not reproduce the germline sequence, and a read error may be involved. The chain has TRBV12-3 or TRBV12-4 and TRBJ2-5; the match to TRBD2 covers 8 bases. This CDR3 has 15 amino acids. The CDR3 is CASSLGQRGPETQYF. In nucleotides, the CDR3 is TGTGCCAGCAGCTTAGGCCAGCGGGGGCCAGAGACCCAGTACTTC.

This clonotype turned up a few times. The V gene is TRBV20-1, the J gene TRBJ1-1; D is undetermined. Trimming pared 5 bases from V and 3 bases from J, leaving 16 bases between. Germline CDR1 and CDR2: DFQATT and SNEGSKA (reference sequence). The CDR3 runs to 14 residues. The CDR3 DNA sequence: TGCAGTGCTCTCCCGGGGTCTGGGGACACTGAAGCTTTCTTT. This codes for CSALPGSGDTEAFF.

The V and J genes are TRBV28 and TRBJ1-1; unclear D gene. The germline V gene encodes CDR1 MDHEN and CDR2 SYDVKM. Deletions cut 6 bases from V and 0 bases from J, with 11 bases between. The CDR3 consists of 14 residues. CDR3 region: CASREGYLNTEAFF. CDR3 coding DNA: TGTGCCAGCAGGGAAGGATATCTGAACACTGAAGCTTTCTTT.

In this sample, this clonotype turned up many times. The J gene is TRBJ2-1, the V gene TRBV7-2; the match to TRBD2 covers 12 bases. V lost 5 bases to trimming and J lost 0 bases; unmatched junction nucleotides: 5. The CDR3 is made up of 17 amino acids. CDR1 is SGHTA and CDR2 is FQGNSA in the germline V gene. The CDR3 coding sequence is TGTGCCAGCAGCCATAGACTAGCGGGGGTCTCCTACAATGAGCAGTTCTTC. It specifies CASSHRLAGVSYNEQFF.

There are many counts of this clonotype. This rearrangement joins TRBV7-3 to TRBJ2-3, with D possibly TRBD1 on 5 matching bases. V lost 5 bases, J lost 4 bases, and 13 bases lay in between. CDR3 length: 14 amino acids. CDR1 is SGHTA and CDR2 is FQGTGA in the germline V gene. CDR3 protein: CASSRAGLPDTQYF. CDR3 sequence (DNA): TGTGCCAGCAGCCGGGCAGGGCTCCCAGATACGCAGTATTTT.

This clonotype was seen ten or more times. V and J are TRBV7-9 and TRBJ2-3; tentatively, D is TRBD1 or TRBD2 (5 bases each). The CDR3 is 15 residues long. Deletions cut 5 bases from V and 2 bases from J, with 14 bases between. The germline CDR1 and CDR2 sequences are SEHNR and FQNEAQ (reference sequence). CDR3 region: CASSARDGDTDTQYF. CDR3 DNA: TGTGCCAGCAGCGCCCGGGACGGTGACACAGATACGCAGTATTTT.

The chain employs TRBV4-2 and TRBJ2-5; the D is unclear. Germline CDR1 LGHNA, CDR2 YNFKEQ. This CDR3 spans 13 amino acids. The V end was cut by 0 bases, the J end by 5 bases, with 7 bases between. The CDR3 protein is CASSQDILETQYF. The CDR3 DNA follows: TGTGCCAGCAGCCAAGACATTTTGGAGACCCAGTACTTC.

This clonotype was found a few times. The chain uses TRBV5-1 and TRBJ1-5; D is possibly TRBD1 (5 bases). CDR1 is SGHRS, CDR2 YFSETQ, per germline. Trimming pared 5 bases from V and 6 bases from J, leaving 15 bases between. The CDR3 loop spans 14 amino acids. CDR3 DNA sequence: TGCGCCAGCAGTCTCCAGGGAACGGGTCAGCCCCAGCATTTT. It codes for CASSLQGTGQPQHF.

The V and J genes are TRBV7-8 and TRBJ1-3; 7 positions agree with TRBD1. The CDR3 totals 15 residues. Germline V gene lookup returns CDR1 SGHVS and CDR2 FQNEAQ. V dropped 5 bases and J dropped 4; count of bases not matched to a gene: 8. The CDR3 reads CASSPPGTAGNTIYF. The CDR3 DNA reads as TGTGCCAGCAGCCCACCCGGGACAGCAGGAAACACCATATATTTT.

The chain carries TRBV6-5 and TRBJ1-4; tentative D call: TRBD1 (5 bases). Between the trimmed V and J ends, which lost 10 bases and 8 bases, there was a span of 17 bases. In germline, CDR1 is MNHEY, CDR2 SVGAGI. The CDR3 totals 13 residues. CDR3 sequence: CATRSTGGEKLFF. For the CDR3, the DNA is TGTGCCACCAGATCAACTGGGGGGGAAAAACTGTTTTTT.

This clonotype turned up a few times. The chain recombines TRBV10-3 with TRBJ2-3; D is uncertain. V gave up 1 base and J gave up 5 bases, with 4 bases separating them. The CDR3 is made up of 12 amino acids. From germline, CDR1 is ENHRY and CDR2 SYGVKD. The CDR3 sequence is CAISEFEDTQYF. The CDR3 region has the DNA TGTGCCATCAGTGAGTTTGAAGATACGCAGTATTTT.